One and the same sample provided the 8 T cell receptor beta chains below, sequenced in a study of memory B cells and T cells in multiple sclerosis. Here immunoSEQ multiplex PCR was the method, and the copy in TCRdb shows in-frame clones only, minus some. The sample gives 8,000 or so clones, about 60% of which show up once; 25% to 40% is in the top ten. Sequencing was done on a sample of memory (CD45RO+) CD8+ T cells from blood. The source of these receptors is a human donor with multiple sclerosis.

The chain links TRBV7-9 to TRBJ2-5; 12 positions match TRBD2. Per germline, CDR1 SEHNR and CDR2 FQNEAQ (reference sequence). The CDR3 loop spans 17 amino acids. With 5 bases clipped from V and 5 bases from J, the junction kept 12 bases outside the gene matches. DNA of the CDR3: TGTGCCAGCAGCCCACCCTGGCTAGCGGGGGGGAAGGAGACCCAGTACTTC. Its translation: CASSPPWLAGGKETQYF.

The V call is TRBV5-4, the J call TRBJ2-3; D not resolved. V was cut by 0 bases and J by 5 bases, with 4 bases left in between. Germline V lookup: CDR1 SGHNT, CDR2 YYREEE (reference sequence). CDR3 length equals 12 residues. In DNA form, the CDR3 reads TGTGCCAGCAGCTTGGCCAAAGATACGCAGTATTTT. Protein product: CASSLAKDTQYF.

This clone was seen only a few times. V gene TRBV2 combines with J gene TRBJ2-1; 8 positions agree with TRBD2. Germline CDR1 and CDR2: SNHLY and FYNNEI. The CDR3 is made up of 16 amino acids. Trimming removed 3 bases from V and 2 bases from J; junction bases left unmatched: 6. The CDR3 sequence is CASSDGAGVAYNEQFF. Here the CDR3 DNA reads TGTGCCAGCAGTGATGGAGCGGGGGTAGCCTACAATGAGCAGTTCTTC.

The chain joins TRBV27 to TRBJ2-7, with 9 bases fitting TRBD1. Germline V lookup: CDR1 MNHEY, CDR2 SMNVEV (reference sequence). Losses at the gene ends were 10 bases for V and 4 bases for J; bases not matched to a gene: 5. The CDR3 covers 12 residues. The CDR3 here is CATGTGYYEQYF. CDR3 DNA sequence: TGTGCCACCGGGACAGGGTATTACGAGCAGTACTTC.

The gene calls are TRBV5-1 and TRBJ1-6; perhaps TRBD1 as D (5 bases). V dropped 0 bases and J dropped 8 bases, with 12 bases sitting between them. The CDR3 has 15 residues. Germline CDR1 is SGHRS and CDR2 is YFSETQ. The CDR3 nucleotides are TGCGCCAGCAGCTTGGTGGGGGGGACGGATTCACCCCTCCACTTT. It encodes CASSLVGGTDSPLHF. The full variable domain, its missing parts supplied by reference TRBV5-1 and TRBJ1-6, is KAGVTQTPRYLIKTRGQQVTLSCSPISGHRSVSWYQQTPGQGLQFLFEYFSETQRNKGNFPGRFSGRQFSNSRSEMNVSTLELGDSALYLCASSLVGGTDSPLHFGNGTRLTVT.

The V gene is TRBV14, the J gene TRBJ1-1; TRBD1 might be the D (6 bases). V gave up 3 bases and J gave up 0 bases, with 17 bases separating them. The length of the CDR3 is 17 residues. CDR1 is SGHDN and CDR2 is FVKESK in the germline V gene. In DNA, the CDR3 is TGTGCCAGCAGCCATTATCCTCAAACAGGGATGAACACTGAAGCTTTCTTT. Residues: CASSHYPQTGMNTEAFF. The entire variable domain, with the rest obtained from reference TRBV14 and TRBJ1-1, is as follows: EAGVTQFPSHSVIEKGQTVTLRCDPISGHDNLYWYRRVMGKEIKFLLHFVKESKQDESGMPNNRFLAERTGGTYSTLKVQPAELEDSGVYFCASSHYPQTGMNTEAFFGQGTRLTVV.

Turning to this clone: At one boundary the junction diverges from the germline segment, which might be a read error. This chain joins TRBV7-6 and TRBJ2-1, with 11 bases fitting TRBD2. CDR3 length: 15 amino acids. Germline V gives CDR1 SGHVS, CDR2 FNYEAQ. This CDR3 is CASSLAGGPPNEQFF. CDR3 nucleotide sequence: TGTGCCAGCAGTTTAGCGGGAGGGCCTCCCAATGAGCAGTTCTTC.

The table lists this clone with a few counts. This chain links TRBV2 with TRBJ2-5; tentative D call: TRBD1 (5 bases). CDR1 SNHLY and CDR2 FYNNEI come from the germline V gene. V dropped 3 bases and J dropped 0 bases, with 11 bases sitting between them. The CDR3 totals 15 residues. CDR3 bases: TGTGCCAGCAGTGACAGACAGTCCTACCAAGAGACCCAGTACTTC. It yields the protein CASSDRQSYQETQYF.